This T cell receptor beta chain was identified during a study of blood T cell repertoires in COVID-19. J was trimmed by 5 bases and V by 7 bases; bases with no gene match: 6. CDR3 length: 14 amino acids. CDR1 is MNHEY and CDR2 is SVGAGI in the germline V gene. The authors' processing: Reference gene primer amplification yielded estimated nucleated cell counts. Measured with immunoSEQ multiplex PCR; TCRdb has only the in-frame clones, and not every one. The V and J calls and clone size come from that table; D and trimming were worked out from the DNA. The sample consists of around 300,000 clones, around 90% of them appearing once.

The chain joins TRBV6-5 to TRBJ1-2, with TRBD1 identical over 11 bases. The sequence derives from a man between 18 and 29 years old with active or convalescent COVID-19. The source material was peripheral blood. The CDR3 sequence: CASTRDRGSYGYTF. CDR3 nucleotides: TGTGCCAGCACCCGGGACAGGGGGAGTTATGGCTACACCTTC.